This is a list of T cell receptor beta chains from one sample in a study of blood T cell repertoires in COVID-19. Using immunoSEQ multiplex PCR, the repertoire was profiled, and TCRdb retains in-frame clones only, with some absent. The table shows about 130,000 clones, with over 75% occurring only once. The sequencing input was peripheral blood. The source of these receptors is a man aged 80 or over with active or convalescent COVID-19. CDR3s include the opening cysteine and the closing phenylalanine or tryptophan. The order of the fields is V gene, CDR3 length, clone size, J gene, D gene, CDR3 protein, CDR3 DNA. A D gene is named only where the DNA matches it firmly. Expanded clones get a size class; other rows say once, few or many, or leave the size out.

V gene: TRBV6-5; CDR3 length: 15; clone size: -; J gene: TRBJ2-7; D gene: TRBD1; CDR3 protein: CASSYSQDRFYEQYF; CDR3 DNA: TGTGCCAGCAGTTACTCTCAGGACAGGTTCTACGAGCAGTACTTC
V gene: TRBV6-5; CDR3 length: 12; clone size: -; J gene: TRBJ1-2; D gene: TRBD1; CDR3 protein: CASIETGDGYTF; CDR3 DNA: TGTGCCAGCATCGAAACAGGGGATGGCTACACCTTC
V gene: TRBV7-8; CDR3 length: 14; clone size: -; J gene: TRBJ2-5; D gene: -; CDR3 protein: CASSYGGRKETQYF; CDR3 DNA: TGTGCCAGCAGCTACGGAGGGAGAAAAGAGACCCAGTACTTC
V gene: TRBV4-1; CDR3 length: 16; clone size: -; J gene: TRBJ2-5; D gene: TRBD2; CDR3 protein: CASSLSIAGGRETQYF; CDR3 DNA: TGCGCCAGCAGCTTATCGATAGCGGGAGGAAGAGAGACCCAGTACTTC
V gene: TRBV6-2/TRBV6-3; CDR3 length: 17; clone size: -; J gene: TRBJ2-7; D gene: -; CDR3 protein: CASSYSTPGGLPNEQYF; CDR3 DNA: TGTGCCAGCAGTTACTCGACCCCCGGGGGGCTACCTAACGAGCAGTACTTC
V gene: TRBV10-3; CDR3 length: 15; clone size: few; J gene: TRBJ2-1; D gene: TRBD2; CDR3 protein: CAISDPGRGVNEQFF; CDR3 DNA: TGTGCCATCAGTGACCCCGGGCGGGGGGTTAATGAGCAGTTCTTC
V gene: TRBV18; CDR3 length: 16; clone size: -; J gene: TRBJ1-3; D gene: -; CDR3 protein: CASSLGVGAAGNTIYF; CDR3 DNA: TGTGCCAGCTCACTAGGAGTTGGGGCGGCTGGAAACACCATATATTTT
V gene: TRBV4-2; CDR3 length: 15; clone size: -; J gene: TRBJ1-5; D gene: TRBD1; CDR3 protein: CASSLGTGRIQPQHF; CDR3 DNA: TGTGCCAGCAGCCTCGGGACAGGTAGAATTCAGCCCCAGCATTTT
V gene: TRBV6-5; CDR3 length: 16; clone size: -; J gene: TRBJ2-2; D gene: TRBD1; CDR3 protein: CASSYALTGGSGELFF; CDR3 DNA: TGTGCCAGCAGTTACGCCTTGACAGGGGGCAGCGGGGAGCTGTTTTTT
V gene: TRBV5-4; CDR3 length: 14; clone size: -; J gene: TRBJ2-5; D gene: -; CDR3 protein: CASSGPGSGETQYF; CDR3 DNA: TGTGCCAGCAGCGGCCCGGGGAGCGGCGAGACCCAGTACTTC
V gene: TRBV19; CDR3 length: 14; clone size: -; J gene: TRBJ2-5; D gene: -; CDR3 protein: CASTETPGGETQYF; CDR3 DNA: TGTGCCAGTACCGAAACGCCCGGGGGAGAGACCCAGTACTTC
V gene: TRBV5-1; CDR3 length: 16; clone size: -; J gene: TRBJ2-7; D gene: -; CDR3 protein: CASSPAGGGTTYEQYF; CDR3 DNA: TGCGCCAGCAGCCCGGCGGGCGGAGGGACGACCTACGAGCAGTACTTC
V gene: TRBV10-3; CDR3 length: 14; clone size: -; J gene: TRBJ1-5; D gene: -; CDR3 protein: CAIGREYSNQPQHF; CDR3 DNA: TGTGCCATCGGCCGGGAGTATAGCAATCAGCCCCAGCATTTT
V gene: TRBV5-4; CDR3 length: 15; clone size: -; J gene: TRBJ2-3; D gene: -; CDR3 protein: CASSSPRGVADTQYF; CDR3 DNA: TGTGCCAGCAGCTCTCCCCGCGGGGTCGCAGATACGCAGTATTTT
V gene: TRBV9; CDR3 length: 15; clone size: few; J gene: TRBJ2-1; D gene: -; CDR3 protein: CASSPQGGLINEQFF; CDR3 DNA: TGTGCCAGCAGCCCTCAGGGTGGGCTCATCAATGAGCAGTTCTTC
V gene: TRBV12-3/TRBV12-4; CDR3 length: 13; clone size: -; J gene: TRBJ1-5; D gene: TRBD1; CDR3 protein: CASSQGAFQPQHF; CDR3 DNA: TGTGCCAGCAGCCAGGGGGCGTTTCAGCCCCAGCATTTT
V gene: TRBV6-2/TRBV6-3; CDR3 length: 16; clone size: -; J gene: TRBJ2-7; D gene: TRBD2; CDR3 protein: CASSDPLAGLSYEQYF; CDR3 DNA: TGTGCCAGCAGTGACCCACTAGCGGGACTCTCCTACGAGCAGTACTTC
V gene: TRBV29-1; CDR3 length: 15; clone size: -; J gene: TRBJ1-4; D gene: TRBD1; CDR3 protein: CSVPRPGQGGEKLFF; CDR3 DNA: TGCAGCGTCCCTCGACCGGGACAGGGAGGTGAAAAACTGTTTTTT
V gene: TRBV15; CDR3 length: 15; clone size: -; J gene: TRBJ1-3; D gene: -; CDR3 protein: CATSGQSLIGNTIYF; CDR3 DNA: TGTGCCACCAGCGGACAGAGTCTAATTGGAAACACCATATATTTT
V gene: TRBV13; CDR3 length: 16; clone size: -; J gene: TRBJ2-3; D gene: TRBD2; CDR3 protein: CASSERLAGGLDTQYF; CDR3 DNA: TGTGCCAGCAGCGAACGACTAGCGGGGGGCCTGGATACGCAGTATTTT
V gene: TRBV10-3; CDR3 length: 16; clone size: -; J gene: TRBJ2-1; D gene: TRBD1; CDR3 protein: CAISEPPGQGQNEQFF; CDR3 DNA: TGTGCCATCAGTGAACCTCCCGGACAGGGACAGAATGAGCAGTTCTTC
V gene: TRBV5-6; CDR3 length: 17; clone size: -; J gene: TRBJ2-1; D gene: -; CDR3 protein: CASSRLKARLDYNEQFF; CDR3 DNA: TGTGCCAGCAGCCGATTGAAGGCTAGACTAGACTACAATGAGCAGTTCTTC
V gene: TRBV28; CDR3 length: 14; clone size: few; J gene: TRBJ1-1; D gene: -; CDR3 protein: CASSPLTGNTEAFF; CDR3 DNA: TGTGCCAGCAGTCCGCTGACAGGAAACACTGAAGCTTTCTTT
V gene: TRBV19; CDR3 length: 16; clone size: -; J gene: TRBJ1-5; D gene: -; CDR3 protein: CASSPTRGGIMQPQHF; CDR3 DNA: TGTGCCAGTAGTCCGACCCGCGGGGGGATCATGCAGCCCCAGCATTTT
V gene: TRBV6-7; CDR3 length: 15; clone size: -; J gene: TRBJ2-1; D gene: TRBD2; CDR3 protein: CASSQLAGISYEQFF; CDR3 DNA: TGTGCCAGCAGCCAACTAGCGGGAATCAGTTATGAGCAGTTCTTC
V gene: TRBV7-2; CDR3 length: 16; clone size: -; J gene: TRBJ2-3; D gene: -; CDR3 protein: CASSFGTRTSTDTQYF; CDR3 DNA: TGTGCCAGCAGCTTTGGGACACGGACGTCCACAGATACGCAGTATTTT